These 18 T cell receptor beta chains were all obtained from the same sample, sequenced in a study of response to subunit inactivated influenza vaccine. TCRdb re-called the RT-PCR reads with MiXCR, one entry per CDR3 protein. The table has about 530,000 distinct CDR3 sequences, roughly 10% seen once. The starting material was PBMCs from blood, obtained on the day of vaccination. The receptors stem from a man over 45 who received an inactivated influenza vaccine.

V and J are TRBV7-9 and TRBJ1-1; 7 nucleotides agree with TRBD1. The CDR3 totals 12 residues. V was clipped by 2 bases and J by 6 bases; unmatched bases: 0. CDR1 SEHNR and CDR2 FQNEAQ come from the germline V gene (reference sequence). The CDR3 DNA is TGTGCCAGCAGCTTAAGGGGGCCTGAAGCTTTCTTT. This translates into CASSLRGPEAFF.

The V call is TRBV20-1, the J call TRBJ2-3; TRBD2 agrees at 16 bases. This CDR3 is 19 amino acids long. Germline CDR1 DFQATT, CDR2 SNEGSKA (reference sequence). After removal of 0 bases from V and 4 bases from J, the junction contained 10 bases not matched to a gene. The CDR3 bases are TGCAGTGCTAGAGATCAGGGACTAGCGGGGGGGCAATTGCCAGATACGCAGTATTTT. Its protein is CSARDQGLAGGQLPDTQYF.

The rearrangement links TRBV7-9 to TRBJ2-5; no reliable D call. The CDR3 is 13 amino acids. Germline values: CDR1 SEHNR, CDR2 FQNEAQ (reference sequence). V was trimmed by 3 bases and J by 5 bases, leaving 10 bases between them. Here the CDR3 DNA reads TGTGCCAGCAGCTTTCTTTCTGGGGAGACCCAGTACTTC. It is translated as CASSFLSGETQYF.

This clonotype was picked up a small number of times. The chain employs TRBV27 and TRBJ1-1; D gene ambiguous. The CDR3 totals 14 residues. V lost 3 bases and J 5 bases, leaving 13 bases between the germline ends. Germline V gene data show CDR1 as MNHEY and CDR2 as SMNVEV (reference sequence). CDR3 coding DNA: TGTGCCAGCAGTTTCGGGGTGACTGGGACTGAAGCTTTCTTT. As protein: CASSFGVTGTEAFF.

The chain has TRBV6-2 or TRBV6-3 and TRBJ2-4; D not resolved. The CDR3 is 14 amino acids. Trimming shortened V by 6 bases and J by 1 base, and 10 bases separated the two germline ends. Germline loops: CDR1 MNHEY, CDR2 SVGEGT. Here the CDR3 DNA reads TGTGCCAGCAGAAGGATGGGTGCCAAAAACATTCAGTACTTC. The encoded protein is CASRRMGAKNIQYF.

The rearrangement joins TRBV6-2 or TRBV6-3 to TRBJ2-7, with 7 bases matching TRBD1. The CDR3 runs 14 residues. Germline-derived CDR1 and CDR2 are MNHEY and SVGEGT. Trimming at V came to 6 bases and at J to 5 bases, leaving 10 bases not matched to a gene. CDR3 nucleotide sequence: TGTGCCAGCAGACGACAGGGAAGTTTGAACGAGCAGTACTTC. Translation: CASRRQGSLNEQYF.

This clonotype was counted between two and nine times. The chain is built from TRBV6-2 or TRBV6-3 and TRBJ2-2; D gene ambiguous. Germline CDR1 is MNHEY and CDR2 is SVGEGT. The V end was cut by 2 bases, the J end by 6 bases, with 7 bases between. This CDR3 has 13 residues. CDR3 DNA: TGTGCCAGCAGTTACGTGGGTCCCGGGGAGCTGTTTTTT. Protein: CASSYVGPGELFF.

The chain has TRBV12-3 or TRBV12-4 and TRBJ2-7; D remains unclear. Trimming cost V 6 bases and J 5 bases, with 23 bases left between them. CDR3 size: 16 residues. The CDR3 region has the DNA TGTGCCAGCAGCCCGGTTCCCGGGCGCCTGGCCCACGAGCAGTACTTC. As protein: CASSPVPGRLAHEQYF.

This clonotype was observed many times. V is TRBV6-5 and J is TRBJ2-7, with no clear D. CDR1 MNHEY and CDR2 SVGAGI come from the germline V gene. V was trimmed by 6 bases and J by 3 bases, leaving 6 bases between them. CDR3 length: 11 residues. The CDR3 DNA is TGTGCCAGCAGCCGACTCTACGAGCAGTACTTC. This sequence encodes CASSRLYEQYF.

This sequence joins TRBV20-1 and TRBJ2-7; D remains ambiguous. Trimming took 5 bases from V and 4 from J, leaving 9 bases between them. This CDR3 is built from 11 residues. The germline CDR1 and CDR2 sequences are DFQATT and SNEGSKA (reference sequence). CDR3 in amino acids: CSALEDYEQYF. CDR3 sequence (DNA): TGCAGTGCTCTTGAGGATTACGAGCAGTACTTC.

This clonotype was seen only a few times. The CDR3 region has the DNA TGTGCCAGCAGCCAACAAGCGGGGGGAGGCGCAGATACGCAGTATTTT. Its protein is CASSQQAGGGADTQYF. The chain couples TRBV4-2 to TRBJ2-3, with TRBD2 matching 9 bases. The germline V gene encodes CDR1 LGHNA and CDR2 YNFKEQ. V was clipped by 2 bases and J by 4 bases; unmatched bases: 7. The CDR3 loop spans 16 amino acids.

This clonotype showed up just a few times. The chain uses TRBV28 and TRBJ1-3; D unclear. This CDR3 spans 16 amino acids. Germline V CDR1 and CDR2: MDHEN, SYDVKM. Trimming removed 1 base at V and 2 bases at J, with 12 bases between. CDR3 sequence (DNA): TGTGCCAGCAGTTTATACCAGAGTCAGGCTGGAAACACCATATATTTT. Protein sequence: CASSLYQSQAGNTIYF.

The chain recombines TRBV6-5 with TRBJ2-1; possible D gene TRBD2, 6 bases. Germline lookup yields CDR1 MNHEY and CDR2 SVGAGI. The CDR3 consists of 15 residues. V was pared by 2 bases and J by 7 bases, with 15 bases between. The CDR3 here is CASSYGSARDNEQFF. CDR3 coding DNA: TGTGCCAGCAGTTACGGGAGCGCGCGGGATAATGAGCAGTTCTTC.

This clonotype was recorded many times. The chain carries TRBV7-2 and TRBJ2-7, with TRBD2 as a possible D gene (5 bases). The CDR3 sequence is 14 residues long. The germline gives CDR1 SGHTA, CDR2 FQGNSA. The V gene lost 1 base and the J gene lost 0 bases, with 7 bases spanning the gap. CDR3 in amino acids: CASSLGRSSYEQYF. In nucleotides, the CDR3 is TGTGCCAGCAGCTTAGGGAGGAGCTCCTACGAGCAGTACTTC.

In its sample, this clonotype was seen many times. This chain connects TRBV7-9 to TRBJ1-4; D remains ambiguous. Germline V lookup: CDR1 SEHNR, CDR2 FQNEAQ (reference sequence). V lost 0 bases and J lost 7, with 9 bases in between. The length of the CDR3 is 14 residues. CDR3 in amino acids: CASSLALAGEKLFF. As DNA, the CDR3 is TGTGCCAGCAGCTTAGCGTTGGCTGGTGAAAAACTGTTTTTT.

The rearrangement joins TRBV6-2 or TRBV6-3 to TRBJ2-1, with TRBD1 matching over 8 bases. In germline, CDR1 is MNHEY, CDR2 SVGEGT. V shed 1 base and J 2 bases; nucleotides not matched to a gene: 4. This CDR3 is built from 16 residues. CDR3 DNA sequence: TGTGCCAGCAGTTACTACGACAGGGGCACCTACAATGAGCAGTTCTTC. This encodes CASSYYDRGTYNEQFF.

The gene calls are TRBV5-1 and TRBJ2-7; 9 nucleotides agree with TRBD1. Germline loops: CDR1 SGHRS, CDR2 YFSETQ. The CDR3 loop spans 15 amino acids. V was clipped by 3 bases and J by 7 bases; unmatched bases: 11. CDR3 sequence (DNA): TGCGCCAGCAGCTGGGGACAGGGTAAGGTCGGGGAGCAGTACTTC. Translating gives CASSWGQGKVGEQYF. The full variable domain, rest sourced from reference TRBV5-1 and TRBJ2-7, is KAGVTQTPRYLIKTRGQQVTLSCSPISGHRSVSWYQQTPGQGLQFLFEYFSETQRNKGNFPGRFSGRQFSNSRSEMNVSTLELGDSALYLCASSWGQGKVGEQYFGPGTRLTVT.

In its sample, this clonotype was seen a few times. The J gene is TRBJ2-7, the V gene TRBV5-1; 11 bases line up with TRBD1. CDR3 size: 17 residues. Trimming removed 2 bases from V and 3 bases from J; junction bases left unmatched: 10. Germline assignment: CDR1 SGHRS and CDR2 YFSETQ. The CDR3 is CASSFGQGAMEVYEQYF. The DNA of the CDR3 is TGCGCCAGCAGCTTTGGACAGGGGGCGATGGAGGTCTACGAGCAGTACTTC.